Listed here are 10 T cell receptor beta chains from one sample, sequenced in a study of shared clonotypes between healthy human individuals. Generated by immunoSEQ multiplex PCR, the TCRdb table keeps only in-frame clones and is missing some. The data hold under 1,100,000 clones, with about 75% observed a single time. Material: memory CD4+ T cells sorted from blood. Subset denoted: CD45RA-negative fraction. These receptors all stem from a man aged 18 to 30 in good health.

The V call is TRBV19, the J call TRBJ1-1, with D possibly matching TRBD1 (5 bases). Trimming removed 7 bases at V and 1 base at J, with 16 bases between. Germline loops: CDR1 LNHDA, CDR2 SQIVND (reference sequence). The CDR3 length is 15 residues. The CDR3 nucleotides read TGTGCCAGTACCGAGGCGTGGAGGGGGAACACTGAAGCTTTCTTT. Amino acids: CASTEAWRGNTEAFF.

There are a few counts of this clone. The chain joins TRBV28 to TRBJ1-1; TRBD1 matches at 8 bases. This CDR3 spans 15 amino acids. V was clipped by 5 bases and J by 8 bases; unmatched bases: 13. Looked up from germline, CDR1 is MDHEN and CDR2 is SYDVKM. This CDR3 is CASSLLWQGAWEAFF. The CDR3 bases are TGTGCCAGCAGTCTCCTTTGGCAGGGGGCATGGGAAGCTTTCTTT.

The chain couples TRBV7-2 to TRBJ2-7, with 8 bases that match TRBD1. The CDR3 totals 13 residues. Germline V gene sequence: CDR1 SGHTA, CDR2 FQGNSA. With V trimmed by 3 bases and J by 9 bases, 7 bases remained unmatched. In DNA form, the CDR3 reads TGTGCCAGCAGCTTCGGACAGGGTTTTTGGCAGTACTTC. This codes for CASSFGQGFWQYF.

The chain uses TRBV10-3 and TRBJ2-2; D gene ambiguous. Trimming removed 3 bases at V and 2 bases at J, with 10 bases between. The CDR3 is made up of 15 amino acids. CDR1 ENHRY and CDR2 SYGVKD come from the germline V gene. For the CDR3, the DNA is TGTGCCATCAGTGACGTTAGCCCCAACACCGGGGAGCTGTTTTTT. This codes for CAISDVSPNTGELFF.

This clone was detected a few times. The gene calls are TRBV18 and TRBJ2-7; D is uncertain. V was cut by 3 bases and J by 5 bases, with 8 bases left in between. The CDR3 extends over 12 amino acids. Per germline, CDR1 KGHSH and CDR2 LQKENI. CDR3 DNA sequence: TGTGCCAGCTCACCGGAAGTGGACGAGCAGTACTTC. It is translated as CASSPEVDEQYF.

The CDR3 is CASSLVAGGSEKLFF. The CDR3 coding sequence is TGTGCCAGCAGCTTAGTTGCAGGGGGGTCTGAAAAACTGTTTTTT. The V call is TRBV7-9, the J call TRBJ1-4, with 7 bases aligning to TRBD1. Trimming took 1 base from V and 7 from J; bases not matched to a gene: 6. Germline CDR1 and CDR2: SEHNR and FQNEAQ (reference sequence). This CDR3 has 15 amino acids.

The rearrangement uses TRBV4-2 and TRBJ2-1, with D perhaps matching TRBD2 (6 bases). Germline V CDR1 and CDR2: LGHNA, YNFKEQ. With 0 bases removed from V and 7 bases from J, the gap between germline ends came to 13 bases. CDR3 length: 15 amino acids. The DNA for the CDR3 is TGTGCCAGCAGCCAAGACTCGGGACTGCTTAATGAGCAGTTCTTC. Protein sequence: CASSQDSGLLNEQFF.

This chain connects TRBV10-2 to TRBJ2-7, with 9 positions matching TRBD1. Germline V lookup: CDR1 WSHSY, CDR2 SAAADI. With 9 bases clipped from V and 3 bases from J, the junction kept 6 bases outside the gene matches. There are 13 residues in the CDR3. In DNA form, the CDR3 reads TGCGCCAGTTGGAGACAGGGGGGCTACGAGCAGTACTTC. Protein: CASWRQGGYEQYF.

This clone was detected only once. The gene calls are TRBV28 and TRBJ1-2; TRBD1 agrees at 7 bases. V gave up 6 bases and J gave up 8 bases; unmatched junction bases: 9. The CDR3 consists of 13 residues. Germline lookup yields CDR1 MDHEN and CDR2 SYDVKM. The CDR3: CASRAQGGLGYTF. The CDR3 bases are TGTGCCAGCAGAGCCCAGGGGGGGCTGGGCTACACCTTC.

The CDR3 sequence is CASRDAGAPNQPQHF. The CDR3, as DNA: TGTGCCAGCAGAGATGCAGGGGCCCCCAATCAGCCCCAGCATTTT. V gene TRBV6-1 combines with J gene TRBJ1-5, with D possibly matching TRBD1 (6 bases). The CDR3 covers 15 residues. Germline V gene lookup returns CDR1 MNHNS and CDR2 SASEGT. V shed 6 bases and J shed 3 bases, with 15 bases lying between them.